The 32 T cell receptor beta chains presented below share a single source sample, sequenced in a study of shared clonotypes between healthy human individuals. Terminally differentiated effector memory CD45RA+ cells were left out of the naive CD8 fraction, which was CD45RO-negative and positively selected for CCR7. TCRdb keeps only in-frame clones here, not all; method: immunoSEQ multiplex PCR. The repertoire has about 1,900,000 clones, roughly 95% of them found once; the top ten carry more than 0.95%. Material for sequencing was naive CD8+ T cells sorted from blood. The source of these receptors is a man between 18 and 35 years old in good health.

The CDR3 protein is CASSSRAVGNEQFF. DNA of the CDR3: TGTGCCAGCAGCTCCCGAGCCGTTGGGAATGAGCAGTTCTTC. The rearrangement links TRBV5-6 to TRBJ2-1; D is ambiguous. Germline-derived CDR1 and CDR2 are SGHDT and YYEEEE. The CDR3 consists of 14 residues. V was pared by 3 bases and J by 7 bases, with 14 bases between.

The V gene is TRBV2, the J gene TRBJ2-5; no clear D. V lost 4 bases and J 4 bases, leaving 10 bases between the germline ends. CDR3 length: 13 residues. Germline V gene data show CDR1 as SNHLY and CDR2 as FYNNEI. Here the CDR3 reads CASSVKMGETQYF. Written as DNA, the CDR3 is TGTGCCAGCAGTGTAAAAATGGGAGAGACCCAGTACTTC.

The chain employs TRBV9 and TRBJ2-3; 7 bases are shared with TRBD2. V dropped 0 bases and J dropped 5; count of bases not matched to a gene: 9. Germline assignment: CDR1 SGDLS and CDR2 YYNGEE. The CDR3 runs 16 residues. The CDR3 is CASSVAGGDGGDTQYF. The CDR3 nucleotides are TGTGCCAGCAGCGTAGCTGGGGGGGACGGGGGAGATACGCAGTATTTT.

This chain connects TRBV5-6 to TRBJ2-7; 8 nucleotides line up with TRBD1. V was pared by 7 bases and J by 3 bases, with 18 bases of the junction left unmatched. Germline lookup yields CDR1 SGHDT and CDR2 YYEEEE. The CDR3 is 17 residues long. CDR3 in DNA: TGTGCCAGCTCAGCTTGGTACCAGGGACAGGAAAACTACGAGCAGTACTTC. It translates to CASSAWYQGQENYEQYF.

This rearrangement joins TRBV6-6 to TRBJ1-3; a weak D match, TRBD1 (6 bases). The CDR3 spans 16 residues. Germline loops: CDR1 MNHNY, CDR2 SVGAGI (reference sequence). The ends were cut back, 5 bases at V and 2 bases at J, with 16 bases in the middle. In DNA form, the CDR3 reads TGTGCCAGCAGTAGGGGAACAGGGTATGCTGGAAACACCATATATTTT. Translated, it gives CASSRGTGYAGNTIYF.

J is TRBJ2-7 and V is TRBV4-1; a weak D match, TRBD1 (6 bases). Germline assignment: CDR1 MGHRA and CDR2 YSYEKL. V lost 0 bases and J lost 2, with 14 bases in between. This CDR3 is built from 16 residues. This chain's CDR3 is CASSQDRSGAPYEQYF. The DNA of the CDR3 is TGCGCCAGCAGCCAAGATCGGTCAGGGGCCCCCTACGAGCAGTACTTC.

V is TRBV2 and J is TRBJ2-5, with D perhaps TRBD1 (6 bases). From germline, CDR1 is SNHLY and CDR2 FYNNEI. Trimming cost V 0 bases and J 4 bases, with 15 bases left between them. The CDR3 length is 16 residues. In nucleotides, the CDR3 is TGTGCCAGCAGTGAAGCCTTAGACAGGAATGGAGAGACCCAGTACTTC. Amino acid sequence: CASSEALDRNGETQYF.

The rearrangement uses TRBV30 and TRBJ1-2; 11 bases are shared with TRBD1. Trimming removed 2 bases from V and 7 bases from J; junction bases left unmatched: 3. The CDR3 length is 13 residues. CDR1 is GTSNPN, CDR2 SVGIG, per germline (reference sequence). The CDR3 DNA reads as TGTGCCTGGAGTATCGGGACAGGGGGTGGCTACACCTTC. Translated, it gives CAWSIGTGGGYTF.

The rearrangement joins TRBV11-2 to TRBJ2-1, with TRBD1 identical over 9 bases. The CDR3 covers 16 residues. J was trimmed by 3 bases and V by 4 bases; bases with no gene match: 7. The germline CDR1 and CDR2 sequences are SGHAT and FQNNGV. The CDR3: CASSSYRDRVYNEQFF. The CDR3, as DNA: TGTGCCAGCAGCTCTTACCGGGACAGGGTCTACAATGAGCAGTTCTTC. Full variable domain (remainder filled in from reference TRBV11-2 and TRBJ2-1): EAGVAQSPRYKIIEKRQSVAFWCNPISGHATLYWYQQILGQGPKLLIQFQNNGVVDDSQLPKDRFSAERLKGVDSTLKIQPAKLEDSAVYLCASSSYRDRVYNEQFFGPGTRLTVL.

The chain has TRBV7-8 and TRBJ1-1; 8 nucleotides match TRBD1. CDR3 length equals 16 residues. The ends lost 5 bases at V and 0 bases at J; junction bases unmatched: 8. CDR1 SGHVS and CDR2 FQNEAQ come from the germline V gene. The CDR3 DNA sequence: TGTGCCAGCAGCCCTTGGACAGGGCTAATGAACACTGAAGCTTTCTTT. Its protein is CASSPWTGLMNTEAFF. Drawing the rest from reference TRBV7-8 and TRBJ1-1, the complete variable domain is GAGVSQSPRYKVAKRGQDVALRCDPISGHVSLFWYQQALGQGPEFLTYFQNEAQLDKSGLPSDRFFAERPEGSVSTLKIQRTQQEDSAVYLCASSPWTGLMNTEAFFGQGTRLTVV.

V gene TRBV4-1 combines with J gene TRBJ2-3; 10 bases fit TRBD2. V shed 1 base and J 8 bases; nucleotides not matched to a gene: 12. This CDR3 has 17 amino acids. Germline V gene lookup returns CDR1 MGHRA and CDR2 YSYEKL. The CDR3 spells CASSQVGSGRPMVTQYF. The DNA of the CDR3 is TGCGCCAGCAGCCAAGTTGGTAGCGGGAGGCCTATGGTTACGCAGTATTTT.

The rearrangement links TRBV6-1 to TRBJ1-6; TRBD1 matches 8 bases. This CDR3 spans 18 amino acids. V was clipped by 3 bases and J by 0 bases; unmatched bases: 7. Germline lookup yields CDR1 MNHNS and CDR2 SASEGT. CDR3: CASSDNRGWSSYNSPLHF. The CDR3 DNA is TGTGCCAGCAGTGATAACAGGGGGTGGAGCTCCTATAATTCACCCCTCCACTTT.

The chain carries TRBV10-3 and TRBJ1-2; D gene unclear. This CDR3 has 12 residues. Germline V CDR1 and CDR2: ENHRY, SYGVKD. Between the trimmed V and J ends, which lost 7 bases and 6 bases, there was a span of 12 bases. CDR3 sequence (DNA): TGTGCCATCATGATCCCGATGGATGGCTACACCTTC. Amino acid sequence: CAIMIPMDGYTF.

V and J are TRBV4-3 and TRBJ1-1; D unclear. The CDR3 runs 15 residues. Between the trimmed V and J ends, which lost 2 bases and 1 base, there was a span of 11 bases. Germline CDR1 and CDR2: LGHNA and YSLEER. The CDR3 coding sequence is TGCGCCAGCAGCCAAAGTTGGGCGGGGAACACTGAAGCTTTCTTT. Protein sequence: CASSQSWAGNTEAFF.

This rearrangement joins TRBV7-9 to TRBJ2-1, with 9 positions matching TRBD2. The CDR3 is 17 amino acids. Per germline, CDR1 SEHNR and CDR2 FQNEAQ (reference sequence). V trimming: 1 base; J trimming: 3 bases; junction bases outside the gene matches: 7. The CDR3 sequence: CASSLEFSGSFYNEQFF. CDR3 nucleotide sequence: TGTGCCAGCAGCTTAGAGTTTAGCGGGAGTTTCTACAATGAGCAGTTCTTC. The variable domain in full, completed from reference TRBV7-9 and TRBJ2-1, reads DTGVSQNPRHKITKRGQNVTFRCDPISEHNRLYWYRQTLGQGPEFLTYFQNEAQLEKSRLLSDRFSAERPKGSFSTLEIQRTEQGDSAMYLCASSLEFSGSFYNEQFFGPGTRLTVL.

Regarding this clone: A clone one base away is much larger, so this may be a read error. V and J are TRBV27 and TRBJ2-7, with TRBD2 identical over 7 bases. V trimming: 6 bases; J trimming: 0 bases; junction bases outside the gene matches: 5. This CDR3 contains 14 residues. The V gene's germline CDR1 is MNHEY and CDR2 SMNVEV (reference sequence). The CDR3 DNA sequence: TGTGCCAGCAGCATAGGCGGGAGCTCCTACGAGCAGTACTTC. Translating gives CASSIGGSSYEQYF.

The chain carries TRBV5-4 and TRBJ2-7; 11 bases line up with TRBD1. Per the germline V gene, CDR1 is SGHNT and CDR2 is YYREEE (reference sequence). V lost 4 bases to trimming and J lost 6 bases; unmatched junction nucleotides: 3. The CDR3 extends over 13 amino acids. The CDR3 sequence: CASSPGQGAEQYF. CDR3 sequence (DNA): TGTGCCAGCAGCCCCGGACAGGGGGCCGAGCAGTACTTC.

The chain links TRBV9 to TRBJ2-2, with 7 bases aligning to TRBD1. CDR3 size: 14 residues. Germline V gene lookup returns CDR1 SGDLS and CDR2 YYNGEE. The J segment lost 7 bases and the V segment lost 1 base, leaving 4 bases of the junction unmatched. In DNA form, the CDR3 reads TGTGCCAGCAGCGTAACAGGGGCAGTCGGGGAGCTGTTTTTT. This sequence encodes CASSVTGAVGELFF.

V and J are TRBV6-6 and TRBJ2-5, with 8 bases that match TRBD2. Germline V CDR1 and CDR2: MNHNY, SVGAGI (reference sequence). The CDR3 sequence is 14 residues long. V shed 6 bases, J shed 4 bases, and the junction held 7 bases outside the gene matches. CDR3 bases: TGTGCCAGCAGCGGGGGGGCCGCGGGAGAGACCCAGTACTTC. Protein sequence: CASSGGAAGETQYF.

The chain recombines TRBV10-1 with TRBJ1-4, with D perhaps TRBD1 (5 bases). CDR3 length: 14 residues. Per the germline V gene, CDR1 is WNHNN and CDR2 is SYGVQD (reference sequence). The V gene lost 2 bases and the J gene lost 7 bases, with 11 bases spanning the gap. The CDR3: CASSEKGRGEKLFF. CDR3 bases: TGCGCCAGCAGTGAGAAGGGGCGCGGTGAAAAACTGTTTTTT.

This chain links TRBV20-1 with TRBJ1-1; no definite D call. Germline V gives CDR1 DFQATT, CDR2 SNEGSKA (reference sequence). The CDR3 has 11 residues. In DNA form, the CDR3 reads TGCATTATACAGCTGAACACTGAAGCTTTCTTT. This translates into CIIQLNTEAFF.

About this clone: The final CDR3 position lacks the conserved phenylalanine or tryptophan, pointing to a likely read error. No DNA is shown, since the ends of the CDR3 on it are uncertain; the CDR3 is the one TCRdb lists. The J gene is TRBJ1-2, the V gene TRBV10-3. The CDR3 is made up of 12 amino acids, end residues included. Per germline, CDR1 ENHRY and CDR2 SYGVKD. CDR3 loop: CAISESTGQAVY.

The genes are TRBV1 and TRBJ2-3; the table calls TRBD2, which could not be checked here. TRBV1 is flagged as a pseudogene. CDR3 length: 16 residues. The DNA for the CDR3 is TGCACCAGCAGCCACTTGACTAGCGGGGGGCGGGATACGCAGTATTTT. Protein product: CTSSHLTSGGRDTQYF.

The chain couples TRBV11-3 to TRBJ2-1; D gene unclear. The length of the CDR3 is 13 residues. Germline V gives CDR1 SGHNT, CDR2 YENEEA. V was pared by 2 bases and J by 6 bases, with 8 bases between. CDR3 sequence (DNA): TGTGCCAGCAGCTTAAATGAGCTCAATGAGCAGTTCTTC. Protein product: CASSLNELNEQFF.

This clone was recorded once. The genes are TRBV7-2 and TRBJ1-2, with D perhaps TRBD1 (6 bases). With 5 bases removed from V and 6 bases from J, the gap between germline ends came to 16 bases. Germline V gene lookup returns CDR1 SGHTA and CDR2 FQGNSA. This CDR3 has 14 amino acids. This CDR3 reads CASSGGGFMDGYTF. The CDR3, as DNA: TGTGCCAGCAGCGGAGGGGGATTTATGGATGGCTACACCTTC.

The rearrangement links TRBV30 to TRBJ2-7; TRBD2 matches 10 bases. With 1 base clipped from V and 3 bases from J, the junction kept 3 bases outside the gene matches. Looked up from germline, CDR1 is GTSNPN and CDR2 is SVGIG (reference sequence). The CDR3 extends over 14 amino acids. This CDR3 reads CAWSASSGSYEQYF. DNA of the CDR3: TGTGCCTGGAGTGCTTCTAGCGGGAGCTACGAGCAGTACTTC.

The V gene is TRBV2, the J gene TRBJ2-7, with TRBD2 identical over 14 bases. V was clipped by 6 bases and J by 2 bases; unmatched bases: 12. Germline V gene lookup returns CDR1 SNHLY and CDR2 FYNNEI. CDR3 length: 18 amino acids. The CDR3 is CASSDGTSGGRAAYEQYF. CDR3 nucleotides: TGTGCCAGCAGCGACGGGACTAGCGGGGGCCGGGCTGCCTACGAGCAGTACTTC. The variable domain in full, completed from reference TRBV2 and TRBJ2-7, reads EPEVTQTPSHQVTQMGQEVILRCVPISNHLYFYWYRQILGQKVEFLVSFYNNEISEKSEIFDDQFSVERPDGSNFTLKIRSTKLEDSAMYFCASSDGTSGGRAAYEQYFGPGTRLTVT.

The J gene is TRBJ2-7, the V gene TRBV6-5, with TRBD2 matching 12 bases. This CDR3 is 14 amino acids long. The ends lost 4 bases at V and 3 bases at J; junction bases unmatched: 1. From germline, CDR1 is MNHEY and CDR2 SVGAGI. This CDR3 reads CASSLLAGGYEQYF. CDR3 nucleotides: TGTGCCAGCAGTTTACTAGCGGGAGGCTACGAGCAGTACTTC.

This sequence joins TRBV6-6 and TRBJ2-7; possibly TRBD2 for D (6 bases). The CDR3 loop spans 11 amino acids. Germline CDR1 and CDR2: MNHNY and SVGAGI (reference sequence). V was pared by 8 bases and J by 3 bases, with 8 bases between. The CDR3 DNA is TGTGCCAGCTGGGGGGTCTACGAGCAGTACTTC. It is translated as CASWGVYEQYF.

The V gene is TRBV28, the J gene TRBJ1-6; D remains unclear. Germline lookup yields CDR1 MDHEN and CDR2 SYDVKM. Trimming left V 4 bases short and J 7 bases short, with 14 bases between. CDR3 size: 15 residues. CDR3 DNA: TGTGCCAGCAGTTCCCTTCGGACTGGCAATTCACCCCTCCACTTT. This gives the protein CASSSLRTGNSPLHF.

The rearrangement joins TRBV5-1 to TRBJ2-1; D unresolved. This CDR3 is 14 amino acids long. Trimming cost V 0 bases and J 6 bases, with 10 bases left between them. The germline CDR1 and CDR2 sequences are SGHRS and YFSETQ. The CDR3 DNA reads as TGCGCCAGCAGCTTGGCCGACCTGTTCAATGAGCAGTTCTTC. This translates into CASSLADLFNEQFF. Filled out from reference TRBV5-1 and TRBJ2-1, the complete variable domain reads KAGVTQTPRYLIKTRGQQVTLSCSPISGHRSVSWYQQTPGQGLQFLFEYFSETQRNKGNFPGRFSGRQFSNSRSEMNVSTLELGDSALYLCASSLADLFNEQFFGPGTRLTVL.

The rearrangement joins TRBV6-5 to TRBJ1-2, with TRBD1 matching over 9 bases. The CDR3 is made up of 14 amino acids. Looked up from germline, CDR1 is MNHEY and CDR2 is SVGAGI. J was trimmed by 6 bases and V by 4 bases; bases with no gene match: 6. In DNA form, the CDR3 reads TGTGCCAGCAGTTGGGGACAGGGTGTCGATGGCTACACCTTC. It yields the protein CASSWGQGVDGYTF.